This record concerns one TCR beta chain sequence. The entry originates in a study of blood T cell repertoires in COVID-19. Study information: COVID-19 samples from acute and convalescent phases originated in the United States, Italy and Spain. PBMCs, B-cell-depleted T cells, or T cells provided the cDNA or gDNA that made up the material.

Per the germline V gene, CDR1 is SGDLS and CDR2 is YYNGEE. The trim removed 3 bases at V and 4 bases at J, leaving 11 bases unmatched. The CDR3 consists of 17 residues. Original methodology: Quantification of nucleated cells was approximated via reference gene primer amplification. The method was immunoSEQ multiplex PCR; TCRdb's version includes in-frame clones alone and lacks a portion of them. That table is the source of V, J and clone size, and D and trimming were worked out from the DNA. Of about 180,000 clones detected, roughly 85% appear once; the ten largest clones hold roughly 25%. The receptor comes from a woman between 65 and 79 years old with acute or convalescent COVID-19. Sequencing was performed on peripheral blood. V gene TRBV9 combines with J gene TRBJ2-3; 10 bases map to TRBD1. CDR3 DNA: TGTGCCAGCAGCGGAACAAATACTGGACAGGGGGCAGATACGCAGTATTTT. Translated, it gives CASSGTNTGQGADTQYF.